These 17 T cell receptor beta chains came from one sample sequenced in a study of beta chain features in type 1 diabetes. Sequenced material consisted of expressed TCRB transcripts (all of the isolated RNA was reverse transcribed). The assay was immunoSEQ multiplex PCR, and TCRdb's table has in-frame clones only and misses some. The sample lists 350,000 to 450,000 clones, over 10% seen once, with 0.01% in the top ten. These receptors lack a known antigen. Broader study findings: When Type 1 diabetes patients were examined, their TCRB CDR3s proved moderately but significantly shorter in all four CD4+ subsets.

Sequenced: naive CD4+ T cells from blood. All receptors derive from a woman aged 18-35 years with type 1 diabetes.

This clone was counted a few times. J is TRBJ2-5 and V is TRBV15; 13 bases fit TRBD2. The CDR3 loop spans 17 amino acids. Per the germline V gene, CDR1 is LNHNV and CDR2 is YYDKDF (reference sequence). V lost 1 base and J lost 2; bases outside the gene matches: 4. CDR3 residues: CATSRAGTSGTQETQYF. The CDR3 coding sequence is TGTGCCACCAGCAGAGCCGGGACTAGCGGGACTCAAGAGACCCAGTACTTC.

The chain joins TRBV10-3 to TRBJ2-7, with 9 bases aligning to TRBD2. Germline CDR1 reads ENHRY; CDR2 reads SYGVKD. Trimming took 2 bases from V and 5 from J; bases not matched to a gene: 13. This CDR3 has 17 amino acids. The CDR3 coding sequence is TGTGCCATCAGTGAGAGGCTAGCGGGATCCCCAGAGGACGAGCAGTACTTC. This translates into CAISERLAGSPEDEQYF.

The chain uses TRBV9 and TRBJ1-3, with unresolved D. Germline CDR1 SGDLS, CDR2 YYNGEE. The CDR3 totals 15 residues. The V and J ends lost 7 bases and 0 bases respectively, with 14 bases between them. CDR3 loop: CASQAGTDSGNTIYF. CDR3 nucleotides: TGTGCCAGCCAGGCGGGCACCGACTCTGGAAACACCATATATTTT.

As concerns this clone: Other DNA sequences in the same sample also yield this CDR3. The chain links TRBV30 to TRBJ2-1, with 8 bases identical to TRBD2. The length of the CDR3 is 11 residues. Germline V CDR1 and CDR2: GTSNPN, SVGIG (reference sequence). With 3 bases clipped from V and 9 bases from J, the junction kept 1 base outside the gene matches. CDR3 DNA: TGTGCCTGGAGGGGACTAGGTGAGCAGTTCTTC. Its protein is CAWRGLGEQFF.

The table lists this clone with a few counts. The J gene is TRBJ1-5, the V gene TRBV20-1; D might be TRBD1 (5 bases). The CDR3 has 11 amino acids. Germline assignment: CDR1 DFQATT and CDR2 SNEGSKA (reference sequence). The CDR3 DNA follows: TGCAGGACAGATAGCAATCAGCCCCAGCATTTT. It yields the protein CRTDSNQPQHF.

This chain links TRBV6-1 with TRBJ2-3, with no clear D. The CDR3 runs 11 residues. The germline CDR1 and CDR2 sequences are MNHNS and SASEGT. The ends were cut back, 7 bases at V and 6 bases at J, with 8 bases in the middle. CDR3 in amino acids: CASIQVDTQYF. Written as DNA, the CDR3 is TGTGCCAGCATCCAGGTGGATACGCAGTATTTT.

This clone was seen a few times. The chain links TRBV7-2 to TRBJ1-1; D might be TRBD1 (6 bases). V dropped 1 base and J dropped 8 bases, with 11 bases sitting between them. Germline CDR1 and CDR2: SGHTA and FQGNSA. The CDR3 is made up of 13 amino acids. The CDR3 region is CASSLEGGREAFF. DNA for the CDR3: TGTGCCAGCAGCTTAGAAGGGGGAAGGGAAGCTTTCTTT.

This clone has only a few counts. The chain combines TRBV13 with TRBJ1-5; 7 bases agree with TRBD1. Germline CDR1 reads PRHDT; CDR2 reads FYEKMQ (reference sequence). The CDR3 sequence is 15 residues long. J gave up 4 bases and V 0 bases, and 3 bases lay outside the gene matches. The CDR3 protein is CASSLGLQGNQPQHF. CDR3 nucleotides: TGTGCCAGCAGCTTAGGCTTACAGGGGAATCAGCCCCAGCATTTT.

In regard to this clone: At one boundary the junction diverges from the germline segment, which might be a read error. This chain links TRBV2 with TRBJ2-4; D gene ambiguous. CDR1 and CDR2 from the germline V gene are SNHLY and FYNNEI. The CDR3 is 10 amino acids. The CDR3 region has the DNA TGTGCCAGCAGTGGAGATGTGCGGAACTTC. Its translation: CASSGDVRNF.

This clone was seen more than once but under ten times. The rearrangement links TRBV15 to TRBJ1-4; D is unresolved. Germline V gives CDR1 LNHNV, CDR2 YYDKDF (reference sequence). Trimming left V 0 bases short and J 2 bases short, with 4 bases between. This CDR3 region has 14 residues. CDR3 sequence (DNA): TGTGCCACCAGCAGAGATCGGACTAATGAAAAACTGTTTTTT. Its translation: CATSRDRTNEKLFF.

J is TRBJ2-3 and V is TRBV1; the table calls TRBD2, which could not be checked here. TRBV1 is classified as a pseudogene. This CDR3 is 17 amino acids long. The CDR3: CTSSQLASGPSTDTQYF. In nucleotides, the CDR3 is TGCACCAGCAGCCAATTGGCTAGCGGGCCGAGCACAGATACGCAGTATTTT.

This clone was counted a few times. The chain links TRBV5-1 to TRBJ2-7; the match to TRBD2 covers 11 bases. V dropped 8 bases and J dropped 6; count of bases not matched to a gene: 10. The CDR3 loop spans 14 amino acids. From germline, CDR1 is SGHRS and CDR2 YFSETQ. This chain's CDR3 is CASTLTSGSGEQYF. The CDR3, as DNA: TGCGCCAGTACTCTTACTAGCGGGAGCGGCGAGCAGTACTTC.

The V and J genes are TRBV2 and TRBJ1-2, with TRBD1 as a possible D gene (5 bases). V gave up 6 bases and J gave up 0 bases, with 14 bases separating them. The CDR3 consists of 15 residues. CDR1 and CDR2 from the germline V gene are SNHLY and FYNNEI. CDR3 DNA: TGTGCCAGCAGGACTCAGCCGACAGCTAACTATGGCTACACCTTC. Translating it yields CASRTQPTANYGYTF.

This clone was found a few times. V usage is TRBV5-4 and J usage is TRBJ1-1, with 8 nucleotides matching TRBD1. CDR1 and CDR2 (germline): SGHNT, YYREEE (reference sequence). V gave up 0 bases and J gave up 1 base; unmatched junction bases: 2. The CDR3 consists of 15 residues. The chain's CDR3 is CASSLGGQANTEAFF. CDR3 in DNA: TGTGCCAGCAGCTTGGGGGGACAGGCGAACACTGAAGCTTTCTTT.

This clone was detected a few times. This same CDR3 is encoded by further DNA sequences in the sample. The J gene is TRBJ2-7, the V gene TRBV5-1; 8 positions agree with TRBD1. This CDR3 comprises 15 residues. Germline V CDR1 and CDR2: SGHRS, YFSETQ. With V trimmed by 5 bases and J by 0 bases, 7 bases remained unmatched. CDR3 in amino acids: CASSLDRGSSYEQYF. The CDR3 nucleotides read TGCGCCAGCAGTCTCGACAGGGGCAGCTCCTACGAGCAGTACTTC.

This clone came up a few times. The chain couples TRBV7-8 to TRBJ2-5; D might be TRBD2 (6 bases). Between the trimmed V and J ends, which lost 1 base and 5 bases, there was a span of 8 bases. This CDR3 has 13 residues. Germline CDR1 SGHVS, CDR2 FQNEAQ. DNA for the CDR3: TGTGCCAGCAGCTTAGTTCTAGCGGAGACCCAGTACTTC. It translates to CASSLVLAETQYF.

The sample holds a few counts of this clone. V gene TRBV30 combines with J gene TRBJ1-4, with TRBD1 identical over 10 bases. Per germline, CDR1 GTSNPN and CDR2 SVGIG (reference sequence). The V gene end was trimmed by 3 bases and the J gene end by 8 bases; junction bases not matched to a gene: 9. CDR3 length equals 15 residues. The CDR3 sequence is CAWRIAGTGVEKLFF. The DNA for the CDR3 is TGTGCCTGGAGGATAGCCGGGACAGGGGTCGAAAAACTGTTTTTT.